The clone carrying this TCR beta chain appeared a few times. Its target is not known. V was shortened by 1 base and J by 5 bases, with 12 bases between the two germline ends. The CDR3 spans 15 residues. CDR1 and CDR2 (germline): LGHNA, YNFKEQ. The data are from a study of cytomegalovirus exposure and HLA in healthy donors. Looking at the study overall: Falling in the Caucasian-associated ancestry cluster were about 83% of under 500 genotyped donors. General observations from the study: CMV serostatus stood as the only immune exposure information on hand. Later analysis demonstrated an association between a missense DCLRE1C variant and TCR beta V- and J-gene trimming.

The donors gave bone marrow, and they were healthy. 13 Jbeta primers and 60 Vbeta primers were used for the PCR. Here immunoSEQ multiplex PCR was the method, and the copy in TCRdb shows in-frame clones only, minus some. The table shows 200,000 to 250,000 clones, with approximately 68% occurring only once. The sequence derives from a woman in her twenties or thirties in good health and CMV-seronegative. The material sequenced was PBMCs. The rearrangement uses TRBV4-2 and TRBJ1-5; D is ambiguous. CDR3 sequence: CASSQVNSNYQPQHF. For the CDR3, the DNA is TGTGCCAGCAGCCAAGTTAACAGCAACTATCAGCCCCAGCATTTT.